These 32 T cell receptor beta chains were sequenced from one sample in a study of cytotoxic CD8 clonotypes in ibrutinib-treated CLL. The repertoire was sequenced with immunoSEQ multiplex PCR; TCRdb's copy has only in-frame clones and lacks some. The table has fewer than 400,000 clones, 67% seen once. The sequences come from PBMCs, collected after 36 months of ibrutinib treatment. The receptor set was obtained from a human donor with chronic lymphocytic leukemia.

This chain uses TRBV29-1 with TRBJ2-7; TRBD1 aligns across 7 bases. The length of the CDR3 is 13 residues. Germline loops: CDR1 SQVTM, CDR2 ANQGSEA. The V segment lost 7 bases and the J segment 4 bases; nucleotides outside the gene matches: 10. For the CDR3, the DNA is TGCAGCGGCCGAGACAGGGAGAGTTACGAGCAGTACTTC. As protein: CSGRDRESYEQYF.

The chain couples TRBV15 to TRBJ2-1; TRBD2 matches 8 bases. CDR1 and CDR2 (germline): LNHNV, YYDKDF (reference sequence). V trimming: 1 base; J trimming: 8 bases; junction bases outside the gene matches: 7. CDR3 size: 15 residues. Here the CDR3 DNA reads TGTGCCACCAGCAGAGTAGCGGGACCCTATGATGAGCAGTTCTTC. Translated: CATSRVAGPYDEQFF.

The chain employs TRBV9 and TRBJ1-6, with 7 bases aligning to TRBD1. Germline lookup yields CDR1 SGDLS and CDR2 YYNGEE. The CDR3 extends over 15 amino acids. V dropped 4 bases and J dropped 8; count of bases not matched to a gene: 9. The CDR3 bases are TGTGCCAGCAGCCCCAGCGCGACAGGGTATTCACCCCTCCACTTT. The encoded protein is CASSPSATGYSPLHF.

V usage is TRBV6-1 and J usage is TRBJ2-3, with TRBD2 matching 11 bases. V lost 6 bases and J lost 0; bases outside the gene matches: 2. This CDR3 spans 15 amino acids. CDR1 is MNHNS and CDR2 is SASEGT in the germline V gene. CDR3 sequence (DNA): TGTGCCAGCAGACTAGCGGGGGTTAGCACAGATACGCAGTATTTT. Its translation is CASRLAGVSTDTQYF.

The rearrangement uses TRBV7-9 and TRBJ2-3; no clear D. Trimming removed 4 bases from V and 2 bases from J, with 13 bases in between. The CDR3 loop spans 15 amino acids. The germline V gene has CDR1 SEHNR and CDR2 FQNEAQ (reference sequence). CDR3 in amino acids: CASSYSGPITDTQYF. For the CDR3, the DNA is TGTGCCAGCAGCTATTCCGGACCTATCACAGATACGCAGTATTTT.

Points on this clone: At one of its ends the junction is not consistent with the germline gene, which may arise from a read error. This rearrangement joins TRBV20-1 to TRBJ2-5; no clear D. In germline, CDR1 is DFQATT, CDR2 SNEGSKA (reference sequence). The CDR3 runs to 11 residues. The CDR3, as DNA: TGCAGTGCTAGAGATGTCAGGACCAAGTACTTC. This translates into CSARDVRTKYF.

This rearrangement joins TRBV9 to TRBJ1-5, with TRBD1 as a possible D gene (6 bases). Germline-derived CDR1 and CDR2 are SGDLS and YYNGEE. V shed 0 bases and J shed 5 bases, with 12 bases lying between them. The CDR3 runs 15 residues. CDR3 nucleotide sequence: TGTGCCAGCAGCGTAGAGGCGGCAGGGGATCAGCCCCAGCATTTT. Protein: CASSVEAAGDQPQHF.

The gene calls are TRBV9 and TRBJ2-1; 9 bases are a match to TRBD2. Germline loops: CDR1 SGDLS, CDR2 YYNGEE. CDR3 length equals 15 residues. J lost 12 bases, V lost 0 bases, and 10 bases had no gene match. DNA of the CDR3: TGTGCCAGCAGCGTAGTCAATAGCGGGGGCGAGGGGCAGTTCTTC. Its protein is CASSVVNSGGEGQFF.

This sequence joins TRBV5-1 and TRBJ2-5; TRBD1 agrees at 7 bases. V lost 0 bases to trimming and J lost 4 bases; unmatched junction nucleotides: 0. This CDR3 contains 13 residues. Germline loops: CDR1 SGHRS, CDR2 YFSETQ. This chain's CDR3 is CASSLGTGETQYF. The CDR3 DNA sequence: TGCGCCAGCAGCTTGGGGACAGGAGAGACCCAGTACTTC.

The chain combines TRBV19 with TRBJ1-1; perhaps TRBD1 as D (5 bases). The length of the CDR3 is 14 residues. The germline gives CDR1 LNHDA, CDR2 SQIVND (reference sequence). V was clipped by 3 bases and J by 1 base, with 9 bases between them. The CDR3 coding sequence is TGTGCCAGTAGTATGGGGGGAGAGAACACTGAAGCTTTCTTT. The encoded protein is CASSMGGENTEAFF.

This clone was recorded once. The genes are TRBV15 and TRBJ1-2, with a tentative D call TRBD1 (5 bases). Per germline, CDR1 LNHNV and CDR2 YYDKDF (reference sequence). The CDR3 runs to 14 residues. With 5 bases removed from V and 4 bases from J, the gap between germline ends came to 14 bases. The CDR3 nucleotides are TGTGCCACCAGCGTCTCCCGGGGGGTCTATGGCTACACCTTC. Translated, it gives CATSVSRGVYGYTF.

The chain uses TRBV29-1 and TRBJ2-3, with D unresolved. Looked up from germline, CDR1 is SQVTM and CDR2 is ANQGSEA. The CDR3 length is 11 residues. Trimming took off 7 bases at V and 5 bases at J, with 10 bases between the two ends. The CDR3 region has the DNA TGCAGCGCCCCCTTCCGAGATACGCAGTATTTT. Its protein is CSAPFRDTQYF.

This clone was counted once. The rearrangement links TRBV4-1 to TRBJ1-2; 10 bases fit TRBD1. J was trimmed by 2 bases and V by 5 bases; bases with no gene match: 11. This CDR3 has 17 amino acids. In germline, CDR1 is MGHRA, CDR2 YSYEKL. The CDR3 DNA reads TGCGCCAGCAGCTTCCGGGACAGGGGTATTCGGAACTATGGCTACACCTTC. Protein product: CASSFRDRGIRNYGYTF.

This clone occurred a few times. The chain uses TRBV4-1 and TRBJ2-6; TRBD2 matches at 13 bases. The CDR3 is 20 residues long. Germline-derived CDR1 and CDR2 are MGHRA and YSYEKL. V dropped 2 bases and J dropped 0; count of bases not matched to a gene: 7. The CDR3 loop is CASSQPGLAGVSSGANVLTF. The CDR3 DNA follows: TGCGCCAGCAGCCAACCCGGACTAGCGGGAGTCAGCTCTGGGGCCAACGTCCTGACTTTC.

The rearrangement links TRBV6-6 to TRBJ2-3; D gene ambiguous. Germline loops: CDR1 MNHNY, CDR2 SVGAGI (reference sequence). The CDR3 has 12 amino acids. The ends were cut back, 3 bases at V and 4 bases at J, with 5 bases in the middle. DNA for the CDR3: TGTGCCAGCAGTTATTTCGCAGATACGCAGTATTTT. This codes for CASSYFADTQYF.

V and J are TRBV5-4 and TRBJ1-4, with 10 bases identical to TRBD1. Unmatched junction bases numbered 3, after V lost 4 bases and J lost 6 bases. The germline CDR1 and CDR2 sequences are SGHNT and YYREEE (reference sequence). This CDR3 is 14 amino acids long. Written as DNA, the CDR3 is TGTGCCAGCAGCCCGGGACAGGGGCATGAAAAACTGTTTTTT. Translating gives CASSPGQGHEKLFF. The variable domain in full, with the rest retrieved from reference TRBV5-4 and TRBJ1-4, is ETGVTQSPTHLIKTRGQQVTLRCSSQSGHNTVSWYQQALGQGPQFIFQYYREEENGRGNFPPRFSGLQFPNYSSELNVNALELDDSALYLCASSPGQGHEKLFFGSGTQLSVL.

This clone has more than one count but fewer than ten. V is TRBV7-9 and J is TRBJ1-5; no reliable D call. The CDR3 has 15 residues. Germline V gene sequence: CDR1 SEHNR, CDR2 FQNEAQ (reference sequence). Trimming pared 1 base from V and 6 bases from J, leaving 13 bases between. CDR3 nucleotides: TGTGCCAGCAGCTTAGACGTTTCTTTCGGTCAGCCCCAGCATTTT. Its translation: CASSLDVSFGQPQHF.

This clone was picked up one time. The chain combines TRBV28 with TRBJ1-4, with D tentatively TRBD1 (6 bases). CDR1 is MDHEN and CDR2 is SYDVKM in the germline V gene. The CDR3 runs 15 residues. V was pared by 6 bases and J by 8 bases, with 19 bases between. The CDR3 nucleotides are TGTGCCAGCAGCCAGGGGACATACGGGGGAGAAAAACTGTTTTTT. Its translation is CASSQGTYGGEKLFF.

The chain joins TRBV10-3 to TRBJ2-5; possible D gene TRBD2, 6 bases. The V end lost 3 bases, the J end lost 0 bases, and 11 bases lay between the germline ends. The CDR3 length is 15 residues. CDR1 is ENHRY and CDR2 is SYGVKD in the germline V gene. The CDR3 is CAISDFSGNQETQYF. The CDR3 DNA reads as TGTGCCATCAGTGATTTTAGCGGAAACCAAGAGACCCAGTACTTC.

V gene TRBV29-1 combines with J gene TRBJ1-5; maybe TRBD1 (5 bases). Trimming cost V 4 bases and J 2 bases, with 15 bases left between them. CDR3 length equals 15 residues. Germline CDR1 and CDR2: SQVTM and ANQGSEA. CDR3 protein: CSVGAGTGGNQPQHF. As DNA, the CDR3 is TGCAGCGTTGGGGCAGGGACCGGGGGCAATCAGCCCCAGCATTTT.

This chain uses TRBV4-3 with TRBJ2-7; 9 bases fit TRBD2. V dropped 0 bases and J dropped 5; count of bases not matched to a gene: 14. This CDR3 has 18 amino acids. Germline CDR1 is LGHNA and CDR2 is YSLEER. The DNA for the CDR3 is TGCGCCAGCAGCCAAGACCTTGGCGGGAGGGCCGGCGGACACGAGCAGTACTTC. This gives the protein CASSQDLGGRAGGHEQYF.

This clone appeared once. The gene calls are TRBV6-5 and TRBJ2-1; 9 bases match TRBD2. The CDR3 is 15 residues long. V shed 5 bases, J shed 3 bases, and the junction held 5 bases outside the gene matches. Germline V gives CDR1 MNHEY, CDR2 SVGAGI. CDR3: CASSKLAGSYNEQFF. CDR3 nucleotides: TGTGCCAGCAGTAAACTAGCGGGCAGCTACAATGAGCAGTTCTTC.

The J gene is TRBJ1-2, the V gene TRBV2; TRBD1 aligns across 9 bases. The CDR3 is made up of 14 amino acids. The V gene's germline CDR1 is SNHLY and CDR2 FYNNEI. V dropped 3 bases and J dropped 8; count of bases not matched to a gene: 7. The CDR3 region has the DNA TGTGCCAGCAGTGATTGGGACAGGGCCGACGGCTACACCTTC. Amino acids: CASSDWDRADGYTF.

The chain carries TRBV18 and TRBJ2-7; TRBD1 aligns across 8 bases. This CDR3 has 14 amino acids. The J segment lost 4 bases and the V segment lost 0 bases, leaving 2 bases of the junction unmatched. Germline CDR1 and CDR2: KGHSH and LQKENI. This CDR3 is CASSPPGQAYEQYF. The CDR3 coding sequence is TGTGCCAGCTCACCACCGGGACAGGCATACGAGCAGTACTTC.

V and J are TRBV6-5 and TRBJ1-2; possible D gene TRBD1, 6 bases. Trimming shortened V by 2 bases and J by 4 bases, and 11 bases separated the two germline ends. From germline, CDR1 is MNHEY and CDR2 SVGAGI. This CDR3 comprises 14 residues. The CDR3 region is CASSYPDSLYGYTF. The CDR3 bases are TGTGCCAGCAGTTACCCGGACAGCCTCTATGGCTACACCTTC.

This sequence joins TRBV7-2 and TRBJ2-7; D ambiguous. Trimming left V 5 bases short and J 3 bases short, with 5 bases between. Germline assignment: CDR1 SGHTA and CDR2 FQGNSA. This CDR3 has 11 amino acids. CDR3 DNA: TGTGCCAGCAGCCCTGACTACGAGCAGTACTTC. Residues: CASSPDYEQYF.

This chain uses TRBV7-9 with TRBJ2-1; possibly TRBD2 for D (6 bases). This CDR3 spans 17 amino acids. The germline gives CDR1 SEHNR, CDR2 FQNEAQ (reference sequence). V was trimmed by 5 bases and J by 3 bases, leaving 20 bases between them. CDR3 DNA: TGTGCCAGCAGCCCAGGGACTGACCCCCTACACTACAATGAGCAGTTCTTC. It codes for CASSPGTDPLHYNEQFF.

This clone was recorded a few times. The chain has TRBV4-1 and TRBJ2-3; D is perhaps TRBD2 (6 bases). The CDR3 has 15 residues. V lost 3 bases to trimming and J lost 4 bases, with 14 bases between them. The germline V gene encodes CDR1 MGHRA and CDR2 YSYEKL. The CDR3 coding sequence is TGCGCCAGCAGCCACCTACCACTAGCCGCAGATACGCAGTATTTT. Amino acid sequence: CASSHLPLAADTQYF.

As DNA, the CDR3 is TGCAGCGTTGAAGATGTCAGGGGTTCTGGCTACACCTTC. Protein product: CSVEDVRGSGYTF. The chain couples TRBV29-1 to TRBJ1-2; tentatively, D is TRBD1 (6 bases). V gave up 0 bases and J gave up 7 bases, with 12 bases separating them. The CDR3 sequence is 13 residues long. Germline CDR1 and CDR2: SQVTM and ANQGSEA. The full variable domain, in which reference TRBV29-1 and TRBJ1-2 provide the parts outside the CDR3, is SAVISQKPSRDICQRGTSLTIQCQVDSQVTMMFWYRQQPGQSLTLIATANQGSEATYESGFVIDKFPISRPNLTFSTLTVSNMSPEDSSIYLCSVEDVRGSGYTFGSGTRLTVV.

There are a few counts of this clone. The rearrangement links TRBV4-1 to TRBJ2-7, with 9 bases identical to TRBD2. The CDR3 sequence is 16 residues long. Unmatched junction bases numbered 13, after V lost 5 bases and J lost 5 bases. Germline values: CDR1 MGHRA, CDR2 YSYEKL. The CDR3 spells CASSSLSGRYLHEQYF. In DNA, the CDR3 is TGCGCCAGCAGCTCCCTAAGCGGGAGGTATCTGCACGAGCAGTACTTC.

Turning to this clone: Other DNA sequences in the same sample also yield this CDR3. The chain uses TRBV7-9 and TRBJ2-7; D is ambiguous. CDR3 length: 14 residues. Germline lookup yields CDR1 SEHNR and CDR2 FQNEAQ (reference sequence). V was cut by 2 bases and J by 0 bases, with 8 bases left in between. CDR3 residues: CASSLMGPSYEQYF. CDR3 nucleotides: TGTGCCAGCAGCTTAATGGGTCCCTCCTACGAGCAGTACTTC.

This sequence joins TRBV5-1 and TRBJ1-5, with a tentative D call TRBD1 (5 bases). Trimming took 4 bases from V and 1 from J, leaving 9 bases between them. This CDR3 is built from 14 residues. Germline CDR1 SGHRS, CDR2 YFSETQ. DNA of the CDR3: TGCGCCAGCAGCCCGGGACCGAGCAATCAGCCCCAGCATTTT. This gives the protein CASSPGPSNQPQHF.